The 20 T cell receptor beta chains reported below all come from one sample, sequenced in a study of T cell responses to AZD1222 COVID-19 vaccine. Some clones are missing from TCRdb's copy, which holds only in-frame ones; the method was immunoSEQ multiplex PCR. The data contain 95,000 to 150,000 clones, about 89% of them singletons. The sample here was peripheral blood, taken on day 0 of MenACWY control vaccination. The receptors come from an adult in good health.

The chain carries TRBV18 and TRBJ2-7, with D perhaps being TRBD1 or TRBD2 (5 bases each). This CDR3 has 16 residues. Looked up from germline, CDR1 is KGHSH and CDR2 is LQKENI. The V end lost 2 bases, the J end lost 0 bases, and 14 bases lay between the germline ends. CDR3 protein: CASSPGPRGRSYEQYF. Written as DNA, the CDR3 is TGTGCCAGCTCACCAGGCCCGAGGGGACGCTCCTACGAGCAGTACTTC.

This clone showed up just once. The V gene is TRBV19, the J gene TRBJ1-2; TRBD1 matches at 7 bases. J was trimmed by 9 bases and V by 5 bases; bases with no gene match: 9. CDR3 length: 13 amino acids. Germline assignment: CDR1 LNHDA and CDR2 SQIVND (reference sequence). The CDR3 reads CASSPGQASSYTF. The CDR3 DNA reads TGTGCCAGTAGTCCCGGACAGGCCTCAAGCTACACCTTC.

J is TRBJ2-5 and V is TRBV5-1, with 10 nucleotides matching TRBD2. The CDR3 totals 16 residues. Germline values: CDR1 SGHRS, CDR2 YFSETQ. After removal of 1 base from V and 2 bases from J, the junction contained 5 bases not matched to a gene. CDR3 sequence: CASSLLLAGVQETQYF. CDR3 nucleotides: TGCGCCAGCAGCTTGCTTCTAGCGGGAGTTCAAGAGACCCAGTACTTC.

The chain couples TRBV6-5 to TRBJ1-1; D is possibly TRBD1 (6 bases). The V gene lost 8 bases and the J gene lost 0 bases, with 10 bases spanning the gap. Germline CDR1 MNHEY, CDR2 SVGAGI. CDR3 size: 13 residues. CDR3 nucleotides: TGTGCCAGCGGGGGCGCTTTGAACACTGAAGCTTTCTTT. This codes for CASGGALNTEAFF.

This chain's CDR3 is CASSTVGTNTGELFF. The CDR3 DNA is TGTGCCAGCAGCACCGTGGGGACGAACACCGGGGAGCTGTTTTTT. The rearrangement links TRBV13 to TRBJ2-2; no reliable D call. The germline V and J ends were trimmed by 5 bases and 0 bases, with 10 bases remaining between them. The germline V gene has CDR1 PRHDT and CDR2 FYEKMQ (reference sequence). CDR3 length equals 15 residues.

This rearrangement joins TRBV2 to TRBJ1-4; TRBD1 might be the D (5 bases). The CDR3 loop spans 13 amino acids. Trimming removed 2 bases from V and 11 bases from J, with 12 bases in between. Germline V gives CDR1 SNHLY, CDR2 FYNNEI. CDR3 sequence reads: CASSEQAGYKLFF. CDR3 coding DNA: TGTGCCAGCAGTGAACAGGCAGGGTACAAACTGTTTTTT. The full variable domain, with the rest looked up from reference TRBV2 and TRBJ1-4, is EPEVTQTPSHQVTQMGQEVILRCVPISNHLYFYWYRQILGQKVEFLVSFYNNEISEKSEIFDDQFSVERPDGSNFTLKIRSTKLEDSAMYFCASSEQAGYKLFFGSGTQLSVL.

CDR3 in DNA: TGTGCCAGCAGCCCCAGAAGGGGAGGGGGCTACACCTTC. Protein: CASSPRRGGGYTF. The chain has TRBV11-2 and TRBJ1-2; tentatively, D is TRBD1 (5 bases). The CDR3 is 13 residues long. The germline V gene has CDR1 SGHAT and CDR2 FQNNGV. V shed 5 bases and J shed 8 bases, with 15 bases lying between them. The whole variable domain, remainder taken from reference TRBV11-2 and TRBJ1-2, is EAGVAQSPRYKIIEKRQSVAFWCNPISGHATLYWYQQILGQGPKLLIQFQNNGVVDDSQLPKDRFSAERLKGVDSTLKIQPAKLEDSAVYLCASSPRRGGGYTFGSGTRLTVV.

The V gene is TRBV19, the J gene TRBJ1-5; 10 bases map to TRBD1. This CDR3 spans 16 amino acids. The J segment lost 1 base and the V segment lost 6 bases, leaving 6 bases of the junction unmatched. Germline V CDR1 and CDR2: LNHDA, SQIVND (reference sequence). As DNA, the CDR3 is TGTGCCAGTAGCCGACAGGGGGCTTGGAGCAATCAGCCCCAGCATTTT. It encodes CASSRQGAWSNQPQHF.

The chain carries TRBV4-3 and TRBJ2-1, with TRBD2 matching 11 bases. The J segment lost 3 bases and the V segment lost 1 base, leaving 5 bases of the junction unmatched. The CDR3 is made up of 17 amino acids. Per the germline V gene, CDR1 is LGHNA and CDR2 is YSLEER. CDR3 sequence reads: CASSQGEGTSGYNEQFF. Written as DNA, the CDR3 is TGCGCCAGCAGCCAAGGGGAGGGGACTAGCGGCTACAATGAGCAGTTCTTC.

Written as DNA, the CDR3 is TGCAGCGTTGCCCCCCGTCGGGGGCAGAGCGGCTACACCTTC. It encodes CSVAPRRGQSGYTF. This sequence joins TRBV29-1 and TRBJ1-2, with D perhaps TRBD1 (6 bases). This CDR3 region has 14 residues. Trimming pared 4 bases from V and 8 bases from J, leaving 20 bases between. Germline V CDR1 and CDR2: SQVTM, ANQGSEA. The whole variable domain, remainder taken from reference TRBV29-1 and TRBJ1-2, is SAVISQKPSRDICQRGTSLTIQCQVDSQVTMMFWYRQQPGQSLTLIATANQGSEATYESGFVIDKFPISRPNLTFSTLTVSNMSPEDSSIYLCSVAPRRGQSGYTFGSGTRLTVV.

V gene TRBV6-5 combines with J gene TRBJ1-5; no firm D call. Germline assignment: CDR1 MNHEY and CDR2 SVGAGI. The CDR3 extends over 12 amino acids. Trimming took 2 bases from V and 4 from J, leaving 3 bases between them. The CDR3, as DNA: TGTGCCAGCAGTTACGAAAATCAGCCCCAGCATTTT. The encoded protein is CASSYENQPQHF.

This chain joins TRBV6-2 or TRBV6-3 and TRBJ2-1; 14 bases agree with TRBD2. V trimming: 5 bases; J trimming: 2 bases; junction bases outside the gene matches: 2. The germline V gene has CDR1 MNHEY and CDR2 SVGEGT. The CDR3 covers 16 residues. The CDR3: CASSGLAGGPYNEQFF. The CDR3 DNA sequence: TGTGCCAGCAGTGGACTAGCGGGAGGACCCTACAATGAGCAGTTCTTC.

J is TRBJ1-5 and V is TRBV27, with unresolved D. There are 14 residues in the CDR3. V dropped 6 bases and J dropped 0 bases, with 9 bases sitting between them. CDR1 and CDR2 (germline): MNHEY, SMNVEV (reference sequence). The CDR3 DNA follows: TGTGCCAGCAGGGGAGATTATAGCAATCAGCCCCAGCATTTT. Its protein is CASRGDYSNQPQHF.

This chain joins TRBV7-9 and TRBJ1-2; the D is unclear. This CDR3 contains 13 residues. Germline-derived CDR1 and CDR2 are SEHNR and FQNEAQ (reference sequence). V dropped 4 bases and J dropped 0 bases, with 6 bases sitting between them. CDR3 sequence: CASSSPANYGYTF. CDR3 DNA: TGTGCCAGCAGCTCGCCAGCTAACTATGGCTACACCTTC.

V and J are TRBV3-1 (or the pseudogene TRBV3-2) and TRBJ2-5; unclear D gene. The V gene's germline CDR1 is LGHDT and CDR2 YNNKEL (reference sequence). This CDR3 region has 15 residues. V gave up 1 base and J gave up 2 bases, with 11 bases separating them. This CDR3 reads CASSQVWGTQETQYF. CDR3 in DNA: TGTGCCAGCAGCCAAGTATGGGGAACACAAGAGACCCAGTACTTC.

The genes are TRBV15 and TRBJ2-7, with D maybe TRBD1 (5 bases). The CDR3 runs 15 residues. Germline-derived CDR1 and CDR2 are LNHNV and YYDKDF (reference sequence). Between the trimmed V and J ends, which lost 0 bases and 2 bases, there was a span of 11 bases. The CDR3 DNA sequence: TGTGCCACCAGCAGAGACCAGGGAAATACCTACGAGCAGTACTTC. This sequence encodes CATSRDQGNTYEQYF.

The J gene is TRBJ2-7, the V gene TRBV4-2; 10 positions match TRBD2. Germline CDR1 is LGHNA and CDR2 is YNFKEQ. The length of the CDR3 is 18 residues. V gave up 1 base and J gave up 2 bases; unmatched junction bases: 11. The CDR3 DNA follows: TGTGCCAGCAGCCAAGCGAAAACTAGCGGGACCCTCACCTACGAGCAGTACTTC. This translates into CASSQAKTSGTLTYEQYF.

The chain couples TRBV12-3 or TRBV12-4 to TRBJ2-5, with D perhaps TRBD1 (5 bases). Trimming cost V 5 bases and J 2 bases, with 9 bases left between them. The CDR3 sequence is 13 residues long. The CDR3 is CASSLRQQETQYF. In nucleotides, the CDR3 is TGTGCCAGCAGTCTTCGACAGCAAGAGACCCAGTACTTC.

This chain uses TRBV2 with TRBJ1-3, with 10 nucleotides matching TRBD1. Germline V gene lookup returns CDR1 SNHLY and CDR2 FYNNEI. This CDR3 region has 15 residues. V shed 8 bases, J shed 1 base, and the junction held 5 bases outside the gene matches. The CDR3 spells CASRTGGSSGNTIYF. The CDR3 nucleotides read TGTGCCAGCCGGACAGGGGGAAGTTCTGGAAACACCATATATTTT.

The chain couples TRBV4-1 to TRBJ2-7; 7 nucleotides agree with TRBD1. V shed 1 base and J 0 bases; nucleotides not matched to a gene: 6. The V gene's germline CDR1 is MGHRA and CDR2 YSYEKL. The CDR3 is 16 residues long. CDR3 protein: CASSQGDSTLSYEQYF. The CDR3 bases are TGCGCCAGCAGCCAAGGGGACAGCACCCTCTCCTACGAGCAGTACTTC.